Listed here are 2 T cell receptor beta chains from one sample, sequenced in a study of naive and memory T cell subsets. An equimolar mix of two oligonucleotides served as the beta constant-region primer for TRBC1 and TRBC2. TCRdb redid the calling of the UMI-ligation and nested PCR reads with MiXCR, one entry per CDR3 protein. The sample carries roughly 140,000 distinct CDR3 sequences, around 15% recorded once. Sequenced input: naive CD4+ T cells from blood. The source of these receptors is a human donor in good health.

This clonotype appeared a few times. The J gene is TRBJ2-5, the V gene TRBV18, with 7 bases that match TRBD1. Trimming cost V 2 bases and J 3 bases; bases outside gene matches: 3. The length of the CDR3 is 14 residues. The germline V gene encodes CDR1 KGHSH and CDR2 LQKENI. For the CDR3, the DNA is TGTGCCAGCTCACCAGGGACAGCAGAAGAGACCCAGTACTTC. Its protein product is CASSPGTAEETQYF.

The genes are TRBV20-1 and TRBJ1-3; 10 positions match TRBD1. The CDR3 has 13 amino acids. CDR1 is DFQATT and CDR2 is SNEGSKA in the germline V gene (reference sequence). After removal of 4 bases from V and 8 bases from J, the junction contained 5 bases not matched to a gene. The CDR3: CSAIGQGGDTIYF. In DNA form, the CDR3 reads TGCAGTGCTATAGGACAGGGGGGAGACACCATATATTTT.